This T cell receptor (beta chain) was captured by sequencing in a study of T cell responses to AZD1222 COVID-19 vaccine. Study-wide points: Females made up more of the donors, who were largely white British, and clonal diversity may have come out too low.

Sequencing used immunoSEQ multiplex PCR; TCRdb keeps in-frame clones, though not all of them. The sample lists tens of thousands of clones; 90% to 95% were seen once. Germline CDR1 and CDR2: SQVTM and ANQGSEA. The CDR3 has 11 residues. J gave up 8 bases and V 6 bases, and 1 base lay outside the gene matches. About this clone itself: Antigen specificity is unknown.

The chain employs TRBV29-1 and TRBJ1-4, with 9 nucleotides matching TRBD1. Sequenced material: peripheral blood, taken on day 0 of AZD1222 vaccination. The sequence was collected from an adult in good health. Here the CDR3 reads CSVGTGEKLFF. The CDR3 DNA follows: TGCAGCGTGGGGACAGGGGAAAAACTGTTTTTT.